This is a list of T cell receptor beta chains from one sample in a study of blood T cell repertoires in COVID-19. The repertoire was sequenced with immunoSEQ multiplex PCR; TCRdb's copy has only in-frame clones and lacks some. The table includes over 85,000 clones, 80% to 95% detected once. The material sequenced was peripheral blood. These receptors all stem from a woman in her forties or fifties with COVID-19, enrolled during active disease. CDR3s include the opening cysteine and the closing phenylalanine or tryptophan. The order of the fields is clone size, D gene, V gene, J gene, CDR3 protein, CDR3 DNA. D genes are given only for firm matches. Clone size is given for some rows only: seen once, a few or many times, or a class if the clone is expanded.

clone size: .; D gene: TRBD2; V gene: TRBV30; J gene: TRBJ2-5; CDR3 protein: CAWRGGGETQYF; CDR3 DNA: TGTGCCTGGCGGGGGGGAGGAGAGACCCAGTACTTC
clone size: .; D gene: .; V gene: TRBV11-2; J gene: TRBJ2-1; CDR3 protein: CASSSPVVLEQFF; CDR3 DNA: TGTGCCAGCAGCTCCCCGGTGGTGCTTGAGCAGTTCTTC
clone size: .; D gene: .; V gene: TRBV30; J gene: TRBJ2-1; CDR3 protein: CAHQSPRQASSYNEQFF; CDR3 DNA: TGTGCCCATCAATCCCCCCGACAGGCGAGCTCCTACAATGAGCAGTTCTTC
clone size: .; D gene: TRBD1; V gene: TRBV19; J gene: TRBJ2-3; CDR3 protein: CASSRQGAGSGASDTQYF; CDR3 DNA: TGTGCCAGTAGTAGACAGGGGGCGGGTTCGGGGGCTTCAGATACGCAGTATTTT
clone size: .; D gene: .; V gene: TRBV3-1/TRBV3-2; J gene: TRBJ1-2; CDR3 protein: CASSQVGGSRVPTF; CDR3 DNA: TGTGCCAGCAGCCAAGTCGGGGGTTCGAGGGTTCCTACCTTC
clone size: .; D gene: .; V gene: TRBV24-1; J gene: TRBJ2-5; CDR3 protein: CATRGSWLASGENF; CDR3 DNA: TGTGCCACCAGGGGATCCTGGCTAGCGAGTGGGGAGAACTTC
clone size: .; D gene: TRBD1; V gene: TRBV2; J gene: TRBJ1-6; CDR3 protein: CAVDRVGSSPLHF; CDR3 DNA: TGTGCCGTCGACAGGGTCGGGAGTTCACCCCTCCACTTT
clone size: .; D gene: .; V gene: TRBV5-1; J gene: TRBJ1-2; CDR3 protein: CASSSTTDSGVYGYTF; CDR3 DNA: TGCGCCAGCAGCTCAACTACGGACTCAGGGGTCTATGGCTACACCTTC
clone size: .; D gene: .; V gene: TRBV3-1/TRBV3-2; J gene: TRBJ2-3; CDR3 protein: CASSQGSDREVSTDTQYF; CDR3 DNA: TGTGCCAGCAGCCAAGGGTCTGACAGGGAGGTTAGCACAGATACGCAGTATTTT
clone size: .; D gene: .; V gene: TRBV28; J gene: TRBJ1-2; CDR3 protein: CASSLVEISRANYGYTF; CDR3 DNA: TGTGCCAGCAGTTTAGTGGAGATAAGTCGAGCTAACTATGGCTACACCTTC
clone size: .; D gene: .; V gene: TRBV21-1; J gene: TRBJ1-4; CDR3 protein: CASSKAGSDEKLFF; CDR3 DNA: TGTGCCAGCAGCAAGGCAGGATCTGATGAAAAACTGTTTTTT
clone size: .; D gene: .; V gene: TRBV28; J gene: TRBJ1-5; CDR3 protein: CASSHGYNQPQHF; CDR3 DNA: TGTGCCAGCAGTCACGGTTACAATCAGCCCCAGCATTTT
clone size: .; D gene: TRBD1; V gene: TRBV11-2; J gene: TRBJ1-2; CDR3 protein: CASSSRQGYGYTF; CDR3 DNA: TGTGCCAGCAGCTCTCGACAGGGGTATGGCTACACCTTC
clone size: .; D gene: .; V gene: TRBV30; J gene: TRBJ1-1; CDR3 protein: CAWRGHDTEAFF; CDR3 DNA: TGTGCCTGGAGGGGGCACGACACTGAAGCTTTCTTT
clone size: .; D gene: TRBD2; V gene: TRBV27; J gene: TRBJ2-1; CDR3 protein: CASSFLASGRYNEQFF; CDR3 DNA: TGTGCCAGCAGTTTTCTGGCTAGCGGGAGATACAATGAGCAGTTCTTC
clone size: once; D gene: .; V gene: TRBV20-1; J gene: TRBJ1-4; CDR3 protein: CSASEGHATNEKLFF; CDR3 DNA: TGCAGTGCTAGTGAGGGACATGCAACTAATGAAAAACTGTTTTTT
clone size: .; D gene: .; V gene: TRBV7-2; J gene: TRBJ2-1; CDR3 protein: CASSLGGTYPSKFF; CDR3 DNA: TGTGCCAGCAGCTTAGGTGGGACATACCCGAGCAAGTTCTTC
clone size: once; D gene: .; V gene: TRBV6-5; J gene: TRBJ1-2; CDR3 protein: CASRYQKYGYTF; CDR3 DNA: TGTGCCAGCAGGTATCAGAAGTATGGCTACACCTTC
clone size: once; D gene: TRBD1; V gene: TRBV29-1; J gene: TRBJ1-1; CDR3 protein: CSVGTGWAEAFF; CDR3 DNA: TGCAGCGTTGGGACAGGGTGGGCTGAAGCTTTCTTT
clone size: few; D gene: TRBD1; V gene: TRBV6-5; J gene: TRBJ1-2; CDR3 protein: CASSHQGTGDYGYTF; CDR3 DNA: TGTGCCAGCAGTCACCAGGGGACAGGGGATTATGGCTACACCTTC
clone size: .; D gene: .; V gene: TRBV5-1; J gene: TRBJ1-1; CDR3 protein: CASSLAEGWGTEAFF; CDR3 DNA: TGCGCCAGCAGCTTGGCCGAGGGCTGGGGCACTGAAGCTTTCTTT
clone size: .; D gene: TRBD1; V gene: TRBV5-1; J gene: TRBJ2-2; CDR3 protein: CASSSGQGAGELFF; CDR3 DNA: TGCGCCAGCAGCTCGGGACAGGGCGCCGGGGAGCTGTTTTTT
clone size: .; D gene: TRBD1; V gene: TRBV11-2; J gene: TRBJ2-3; CDR3 protein: CASSFGTGGGFYRTDTQYF; CDR3 DNA: TGTGCCAGCAGCTTCGGGACAGGGGGCGGTTTTTACCGCACAGATACGCAGTATTTT
clone size: .; D gene: TRBD2; V gene: TRBV5-4; J gene: TRBJ2-1; CDR3 protein: CASSSMTSGGWFF; CDR3 DNA: TGTGCCAGCAGCTCTATGACTAGCGGGGGGTGGTTCTTC
clone size: once; D gene: .; V gene: TRBV6-5; J gene: TRBJ2-2; CDR3 protein: CASSYSDSPTGELFF; CDR3 DNA: TGTGCCAGCAGTTACTCTGACTCACCCACCGGGGAGCTGTTTTTT